This TCR beta chain appears in the sequencing data of a study of blood T cell repertoires in COVID-19. Study-level information: Samples of COVID-19 (acute and convalescent) were obtained from the United States, Italy and Spain.

Some clones are missing from TCRdb's copy, which holds only in-frame ones; the method was immunoSEQ multiplex PCR. There are roughly 190,000 clones in the sample; roughly 80% occur only once, and approximately 15% lies in the top ten. Germline CDR1 MNHEY, CDR2 SMNVEV (reference sequence). This CDR3 spans 14 amino acids. V lost 8 bases and J lost 6; bases outside the gene matches: 9. The receptor was derived from a man aged 25 to 40 with active or convalescent COVID-19. The rearrangement joins TRBV27 to TRBJ1-5; 8 nucleotides line up with TRBD1. The source material was peripheral blood. In DNA, the CDR3 is TGTGCCAGCGGCGGGGCAGGGGGCTTTCAGCCCCAGCATTTT. Protein sequence: CASGGAGGFQPQHF.